The clone carrying this TCR beta chain was seen just once. The antigen is unknown. TCRdb's table, derived via immunoSEQ multiplex PCR, lists solely in-frame clones and lacks some. This sample carries 400,000 or so clones, around 96% of them seen once, and the ten largest clones take approximately 0.32%. The study drew all its donors from Caucasian adults living in Nashville, Tennessee. To make CD8 memory, CD45RO+ cells were put together with CCR7-negative CD45RA+ TemRA cells. This sample is part of a study of shared clonotypes between healthy human individuals. Broader study findings: Clonotypes shared by all four sorted-subset donors had higher generation probabilities than non-shared clonotypes.

The germline V gene has CDR1 MDHEN and CDR2 SYDVKM. V was trimmed by 3 bases and J by 2 bases, leaving 11 bases between them. This CDR3 spans 14 amino acids. This receptor was taken from a young man in good health. Sequenced material: memory CD8+ T cells sorted from blood. Subset of the sample: CD45RO+ cells pooled with CCR7-negative TemRA cells. The chain has TRBV28 and TRBJ2-7; weak D call: TRBD1 (6 bases). As DNA, the CDR3 is TGTGCCAGCAGTTTCTTCCGGGACACCTACGAGCAGTACTTC. Translated: CASSFFRDTYEQYF.